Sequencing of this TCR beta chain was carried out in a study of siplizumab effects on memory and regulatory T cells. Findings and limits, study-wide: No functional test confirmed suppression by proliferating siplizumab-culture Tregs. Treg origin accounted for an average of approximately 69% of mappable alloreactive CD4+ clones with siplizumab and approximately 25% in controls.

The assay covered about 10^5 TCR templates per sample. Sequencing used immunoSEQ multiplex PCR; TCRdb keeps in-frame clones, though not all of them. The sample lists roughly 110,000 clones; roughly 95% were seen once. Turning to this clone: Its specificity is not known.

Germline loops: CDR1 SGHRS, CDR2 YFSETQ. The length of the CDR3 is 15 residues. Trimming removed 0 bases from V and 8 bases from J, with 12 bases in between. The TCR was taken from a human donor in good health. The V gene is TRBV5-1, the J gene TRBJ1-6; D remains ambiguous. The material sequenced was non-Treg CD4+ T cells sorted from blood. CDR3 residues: CASSLVPTSDSPLHF. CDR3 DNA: TGCGCCAGCAGCTTGGTTCCTACCTCAGATTCACCCCTCCACTTT.